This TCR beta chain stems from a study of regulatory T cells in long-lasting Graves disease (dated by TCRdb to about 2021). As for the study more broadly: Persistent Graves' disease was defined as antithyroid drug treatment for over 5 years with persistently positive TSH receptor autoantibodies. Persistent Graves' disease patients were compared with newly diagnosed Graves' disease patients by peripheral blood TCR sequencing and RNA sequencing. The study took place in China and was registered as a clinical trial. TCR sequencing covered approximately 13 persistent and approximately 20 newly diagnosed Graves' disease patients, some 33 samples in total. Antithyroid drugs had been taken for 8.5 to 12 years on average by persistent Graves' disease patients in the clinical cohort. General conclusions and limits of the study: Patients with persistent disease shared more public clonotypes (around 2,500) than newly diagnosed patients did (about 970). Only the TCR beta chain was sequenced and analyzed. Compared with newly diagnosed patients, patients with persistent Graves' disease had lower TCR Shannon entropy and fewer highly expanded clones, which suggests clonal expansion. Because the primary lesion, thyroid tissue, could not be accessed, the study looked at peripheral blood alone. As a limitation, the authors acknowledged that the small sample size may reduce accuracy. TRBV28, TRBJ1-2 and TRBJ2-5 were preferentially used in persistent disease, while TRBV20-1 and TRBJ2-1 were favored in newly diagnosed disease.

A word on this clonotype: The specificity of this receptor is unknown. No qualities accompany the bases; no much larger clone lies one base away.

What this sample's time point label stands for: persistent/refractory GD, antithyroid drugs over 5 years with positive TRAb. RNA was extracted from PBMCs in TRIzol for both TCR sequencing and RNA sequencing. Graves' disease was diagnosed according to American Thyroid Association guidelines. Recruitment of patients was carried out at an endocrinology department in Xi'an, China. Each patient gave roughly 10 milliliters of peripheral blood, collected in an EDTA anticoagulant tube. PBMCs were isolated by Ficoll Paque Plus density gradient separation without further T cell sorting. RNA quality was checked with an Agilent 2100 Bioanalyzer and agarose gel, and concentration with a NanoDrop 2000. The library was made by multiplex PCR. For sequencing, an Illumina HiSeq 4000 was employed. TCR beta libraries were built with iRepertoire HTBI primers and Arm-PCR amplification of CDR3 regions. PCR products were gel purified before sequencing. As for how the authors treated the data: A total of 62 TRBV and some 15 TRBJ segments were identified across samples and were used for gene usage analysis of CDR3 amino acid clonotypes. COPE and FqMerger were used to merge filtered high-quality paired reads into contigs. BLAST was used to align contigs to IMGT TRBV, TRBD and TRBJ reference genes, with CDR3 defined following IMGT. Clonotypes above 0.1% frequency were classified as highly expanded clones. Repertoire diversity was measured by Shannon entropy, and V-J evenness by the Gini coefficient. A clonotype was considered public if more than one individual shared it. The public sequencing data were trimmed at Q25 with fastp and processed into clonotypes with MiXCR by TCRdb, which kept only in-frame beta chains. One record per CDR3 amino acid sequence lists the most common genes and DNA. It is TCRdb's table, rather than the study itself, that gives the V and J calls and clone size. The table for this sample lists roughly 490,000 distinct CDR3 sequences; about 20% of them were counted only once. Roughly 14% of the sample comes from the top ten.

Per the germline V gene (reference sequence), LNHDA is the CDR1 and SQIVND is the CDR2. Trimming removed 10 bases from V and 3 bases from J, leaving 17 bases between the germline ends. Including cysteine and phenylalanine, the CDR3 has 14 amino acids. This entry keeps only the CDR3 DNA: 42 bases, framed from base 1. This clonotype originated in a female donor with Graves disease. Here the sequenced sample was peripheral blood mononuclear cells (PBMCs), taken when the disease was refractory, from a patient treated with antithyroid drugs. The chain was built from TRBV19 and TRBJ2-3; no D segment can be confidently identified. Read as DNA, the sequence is TGTGCCACCTGCGACCCCTTTCTGACAGATACGCAGTATTTT. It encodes CATCDPFLTDTQYF.